The clone carrying this T cell receptor (beta chain) was seen a single time. The CDR3 extends over 13 amino acids. The V end was cut by 7 bases, the J end by 6 bases, with 16 bases between. From germline, CDR1 is MDHEN and CDR2 SYDVKM. Repertoires were generated with immunoSEQ multiplex PCR, while TCRdb's copy carries only in-frame clones and drops some. The sample records around 60,000 clones, 89% being singletons. The data belong to a study of OX40 agonist ivuxolimab in advanced cancers. Sequenced material: CD4+ or CD8+ T cells sorted from blood, taken in a trial of the OX40 agonist ivuxolimab. The rearrangement uses TRBV28 and TRBJ2-7, with unresolved D. The TCR was taken from an adult with an advanced solid tumor such as melanoma, head and neck, liver or kidney cancer. For the CDR3, the DNA is TGTGCCAGCACCTCGTACTCGATCGGCGAGCAGTACTTC. Translation gives CASTSYSIGEQYF. Supplemented by reference TRBV28 and TRBJ2-7, the full variable domain reads DVKVTQSSRYLVKRTGEKVFLECVQDMDHENMFWYRQDPGLGLRLIYFSYDVKMKEKGDIPEGYSVSREKKERFSLILESASTNQTSMYLCASTSYSIGEQYFGPGTRLTVT.